The rows below give T cell receptor beta chains drawn from one sample of a study. TCRdb analysed the 5' RACE reads with MiXCR anew, one entry per CDR3 protein. This table has approximately 29,000 distinct CDR3 sequences, about 25% appearing once. Material: naive CD4+ T cells sorted from a lymph node. The receptors were gathered from a female donor with breast cancer. The conserved cysteine and the conserved F or W are not part of the CDR3 here.

j_call v_call cdr3_aa
TRBJ2-7 TRBV20-1 SANLAGLGYEQY
TRBJ2-7 TRBV5-5 ASSPTILGGEQY
TRBJ2-7 TRBV10-3 AISDAYEQY
TRBJ2-5 TRBV6-1 ASSEQGETQY
TRBJ1-6 TRBV4-3 ASSQDEGENSPLH
TRBJ1-6 TRBV4-1 ASSQDRQAYNSPLH
TRBJ1-1 TRBV7-8 ASSHPGTFEAF
TRBJ2-2 TRBV7-8 ASSLLGGNTGELF
TRBJ2-1 TRBV6-2/TRBV6-3 ASKRSAGLYNEQF
TRBJ2-2 TRBV9 ASSVARGELF
TRBJ2-7 TRBV6-5 ASAGGSEQY
TRBJ1-1 TRBV5-4 ASSRDRGVNTEAF
TRBJ2-3 TRBV7-2 ASSLATSGTQY
TRBJ2-7 TRBV5-1 ASSWPGQGAAEQY
TRBJ2-3 TRBV30 AWSRSSGPDTQY
TRBJ2-7 TRBV12-3/TRBV12-4 ASGLGDALSHEQY